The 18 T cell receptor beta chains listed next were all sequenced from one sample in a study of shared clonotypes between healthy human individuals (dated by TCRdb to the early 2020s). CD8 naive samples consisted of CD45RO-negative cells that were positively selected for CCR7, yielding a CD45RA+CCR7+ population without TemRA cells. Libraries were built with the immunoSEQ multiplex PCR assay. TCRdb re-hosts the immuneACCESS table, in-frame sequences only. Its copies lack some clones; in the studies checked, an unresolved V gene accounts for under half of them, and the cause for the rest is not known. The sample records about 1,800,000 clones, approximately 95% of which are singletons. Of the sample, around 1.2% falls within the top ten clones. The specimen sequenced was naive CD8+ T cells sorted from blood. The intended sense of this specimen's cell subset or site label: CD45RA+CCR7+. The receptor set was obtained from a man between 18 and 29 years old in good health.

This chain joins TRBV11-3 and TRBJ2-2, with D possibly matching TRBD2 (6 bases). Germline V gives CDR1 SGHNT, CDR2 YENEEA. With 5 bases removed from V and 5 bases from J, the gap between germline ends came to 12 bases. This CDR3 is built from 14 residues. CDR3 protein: CASSPRDFTGELFF. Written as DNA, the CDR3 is TGTGCCAGCAGCCCCCGGGACTTTACCGGGGAGCTGTTTTTT.

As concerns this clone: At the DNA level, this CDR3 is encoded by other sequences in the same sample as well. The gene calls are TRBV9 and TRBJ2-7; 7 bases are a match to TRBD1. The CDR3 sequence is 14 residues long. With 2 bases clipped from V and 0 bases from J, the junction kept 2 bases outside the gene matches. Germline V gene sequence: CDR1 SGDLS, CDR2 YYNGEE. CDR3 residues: CASSVGTASYEQYF. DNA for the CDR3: TGTGCCAGCAGCGTCGGGACAGCCTCCTACGAGCAGTACTTC.

The CDR3 DNA follows: TGTGCCAGCAGTTACTCGTGGGAGGTGCACTACGAGCAGTACTTC. This translates into CASSYSWEVHYEQYF. V is TRBV6-5 and J is TRBJ2-7; the D gene is possibly TRBD2 (6 bases). The V gene lost 0 bases and the J gene lost 3 bases, with 12 bases spanning the gap. From germline, CDR1 is MNHEY and CDR2 SVGAGI. This CDR3 has 15 amino acids.

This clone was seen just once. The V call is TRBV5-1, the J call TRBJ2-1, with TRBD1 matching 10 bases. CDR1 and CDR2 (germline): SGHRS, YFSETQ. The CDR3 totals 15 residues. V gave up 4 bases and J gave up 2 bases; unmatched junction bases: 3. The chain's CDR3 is CASSVTGGPYNEQFF. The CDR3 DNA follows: TGCGCCAGCAGCGTGACAGGGGGCCCCTACAATGAGCAGTTCTTC.

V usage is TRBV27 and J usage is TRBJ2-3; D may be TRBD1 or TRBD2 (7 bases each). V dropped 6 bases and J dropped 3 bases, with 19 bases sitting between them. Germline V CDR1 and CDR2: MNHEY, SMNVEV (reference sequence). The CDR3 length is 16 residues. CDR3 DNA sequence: TGTGCCAGCAGCATCTCCTGGGAGGGGGCAACAGATACGCAGTATTTT. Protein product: CASSISWEGATDTQYF.

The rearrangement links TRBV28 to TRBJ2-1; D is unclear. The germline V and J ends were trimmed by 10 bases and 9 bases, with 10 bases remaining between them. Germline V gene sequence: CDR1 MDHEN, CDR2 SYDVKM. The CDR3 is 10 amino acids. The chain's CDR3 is CATPRLEQFF. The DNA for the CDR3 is TGTGCCACCCCCCGGCTTGAGCAGTTCTTC. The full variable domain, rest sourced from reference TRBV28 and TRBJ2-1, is DVKVTQSSRYLVKRTGEKVFLECVQDMDHENMFWYRQDPGLGLRLIYFSYDVKMKEKGDIPEGYSVSREKKERFSLILESASTNQTSMYLCATPRLEQFFGPGTRLTVL.

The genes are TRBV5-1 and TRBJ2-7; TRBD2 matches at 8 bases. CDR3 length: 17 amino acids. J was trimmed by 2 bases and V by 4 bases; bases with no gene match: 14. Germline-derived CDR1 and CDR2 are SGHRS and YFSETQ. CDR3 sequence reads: CASSPLGLAGYTYEQYF. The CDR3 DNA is TGCGCCAGCAGCCCCCTGGGGCTAGCGGGTTACACCTACGAGCAGTACTTC.

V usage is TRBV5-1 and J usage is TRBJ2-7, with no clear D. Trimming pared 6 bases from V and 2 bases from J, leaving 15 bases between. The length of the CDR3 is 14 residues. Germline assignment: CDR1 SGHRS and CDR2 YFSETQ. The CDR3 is CASTPGDGTYEQYF. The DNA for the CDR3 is TGCGCCAGCACCCCCGGCGACGGCACCTACGAGCAGTACTTC.

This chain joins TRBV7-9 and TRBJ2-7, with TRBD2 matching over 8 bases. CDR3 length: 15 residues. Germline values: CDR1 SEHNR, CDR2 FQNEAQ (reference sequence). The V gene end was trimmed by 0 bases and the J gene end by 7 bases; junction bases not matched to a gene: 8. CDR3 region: CASSLATGGPGEQYF. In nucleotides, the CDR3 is TGTGCCAGCAGCTTAGCGACGGGAGGGCCGGGGGAGCAGTACTTC.

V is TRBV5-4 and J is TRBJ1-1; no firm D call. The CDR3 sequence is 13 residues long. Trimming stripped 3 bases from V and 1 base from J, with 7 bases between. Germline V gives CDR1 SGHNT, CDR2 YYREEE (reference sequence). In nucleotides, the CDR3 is TGTGCCAGCAGCTCGCCGGAGAACACTGAAGCTTTCTTT. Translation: CASSSPENTEAFF.

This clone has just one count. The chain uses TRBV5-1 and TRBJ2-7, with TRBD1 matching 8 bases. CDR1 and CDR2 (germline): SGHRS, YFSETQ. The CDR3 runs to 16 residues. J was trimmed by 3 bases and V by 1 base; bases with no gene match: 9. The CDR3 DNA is TGCGCCAGCAGCTTGAGAGGACAGGGTGAATTCTACGAGCAGTACTTC. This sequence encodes CASSLRGQGEFYEQYF.

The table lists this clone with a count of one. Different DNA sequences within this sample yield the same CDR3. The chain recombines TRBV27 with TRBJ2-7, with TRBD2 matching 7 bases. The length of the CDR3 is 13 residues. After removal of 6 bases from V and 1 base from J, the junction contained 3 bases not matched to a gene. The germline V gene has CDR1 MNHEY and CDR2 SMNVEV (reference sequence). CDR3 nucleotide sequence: TGTGCCAGCAGCACGGGACTATCCTACGAGCAGTACTTC. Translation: CASSTGLSYEQYF.

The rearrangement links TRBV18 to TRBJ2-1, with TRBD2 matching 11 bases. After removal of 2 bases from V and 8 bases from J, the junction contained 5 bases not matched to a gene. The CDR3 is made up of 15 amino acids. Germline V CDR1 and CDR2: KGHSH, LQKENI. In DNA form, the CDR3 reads TGTGCCAGCTCACCAACTAGCGGGAGTGGAGATGAGCAGTTCTTC. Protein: CASSPTSGSGDEQFF.

The CDR3 DNA reads TGTGCCAGCAGTTTATCGCCCTCGGGCGGGGATCAGCCCCAGCATTTT. This sequence encodes CASSLSPSGGDQPQHF. V usage is TRBV27 and J usage is TRBJ1-5; no firm D call. The germline CDR1 and CDR2 sequences are MNHEY and SMNVEV (reference sequence). V shed 0 bases and J shed 5 bases, with 14 bases lying between them. CDR3 length equals 16 residues.

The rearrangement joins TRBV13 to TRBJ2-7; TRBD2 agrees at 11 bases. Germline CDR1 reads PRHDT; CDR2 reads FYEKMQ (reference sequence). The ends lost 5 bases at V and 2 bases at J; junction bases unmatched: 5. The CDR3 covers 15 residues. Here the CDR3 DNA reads TGTGCCAGCAGCGGCACGGGACTAGCGGCCTACGAGCAGTACTTC. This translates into CASSGTGLAAYEQYF.

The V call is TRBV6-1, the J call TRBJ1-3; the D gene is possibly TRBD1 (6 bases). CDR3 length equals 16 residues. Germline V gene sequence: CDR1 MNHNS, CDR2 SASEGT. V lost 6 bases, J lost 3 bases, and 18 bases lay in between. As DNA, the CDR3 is TGTGCCAGCAGCGAAAGGGGGTCTTTGGGTGGAAACACCATATATTTT. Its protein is CASSERGSLGGNTIYF.

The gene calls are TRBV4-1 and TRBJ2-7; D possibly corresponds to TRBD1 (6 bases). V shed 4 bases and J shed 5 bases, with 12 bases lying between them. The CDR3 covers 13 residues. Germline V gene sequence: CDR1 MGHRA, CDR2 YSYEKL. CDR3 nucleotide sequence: TGCGCCAGCAGCCCCCAGGGGCGGGACGAGCAGTACTTC. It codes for CASSPQGRDEQYF.

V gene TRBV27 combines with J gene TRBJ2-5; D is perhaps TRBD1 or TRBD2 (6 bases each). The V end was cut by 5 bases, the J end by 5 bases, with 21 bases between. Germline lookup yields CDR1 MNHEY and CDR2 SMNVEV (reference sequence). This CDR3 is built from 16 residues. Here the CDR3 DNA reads TGTGCCAGCAGTCGTATCGTAAGAGGGGGACTTGAGACCCAGTACTTC. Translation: CASSRIVRGGLETQYF.